The 32 T cell receptor beta chains given below trace back to one sample, sequenced in a study of blood T cell repertoires in COVID-19. Clones were read by immunoSEQ multiplex PCR, and TCRdb kept only the in-frame ones, dropping some. The sample consists of approximately 400,000 clones, 70% to 90% of them appearing once. The specimen sequenced was peripheral blood. The source of these receptors is a middle-aged man with acute or convalescent COVID-19.

The V gene is TRBV3-1 (or the pseudogene TRBV3-2), the J gene TRBJ1-4; 7 positions match TRBD1. V trimming: 1 base; J trimming: 2 bases; junction bases outside the gene matches: 1. Germline CDR1 and CDR2: LGHDT and YNNKEL (reference sequence). The CDR3 spans 15 residues. In nucleotides, the CDR3 is TGTGCCAGCAGCCAAGCCAGGGGGACTAATGAAAAACTGTTTTTT. As protein: CASSQARGTNEKLFF.

The chain joins TRBV7-6 to TRBJ1-1; D not resolved. The CDR3 is 13 residues long. Between the trimmed V and J ends, which lost 5 bases and 1 base, there was a span of 8 bases. The V gene's germline CDR1 is SGHVS and CDR2 FNYEAQ. The CDR3 nucleotides read TGTGCCAGCAGCCAACATGCGAACACTGAAGCTTTCTTT. Translated, it gives CASSQHANTEAFF.

The rearrangement uses TRBV6-5 and TRBJ2-7; no clear D. The CDR3 is 10 amino acids. Germline CDR1 and CDR2: MNHEY and SVGAGI. V shed 11 bases and J shed 3 bases, with 8 bases lying between them. The CDR3: CAVSFYEQYF. The CDR3 DNA follows: TGTGCCGTCTCGTTCTACGAGCAGTACTTC.

The chain links TRBV30 to TRBJ1-4; TRBD1 matches 7 bases. J lost 0 bases, V lost 3 bases, and 10 bases had no gene match. CDR1 and CDR2 (germline): GTSNPN, SVGIG (reference sequence). The CDR3 is 17 residues long. CDR3 DNA: TGTGCCTGGAGAGCTAGGGACAGTTGGGCAACTAATGAAAAACTGTTTTTT. Its protein is CAWRARDSWATNEKLFF.

This chain joins TRBV10-1 and TRBJ1-5; D is ambiguous. Germline CDR1 reads WNHNN; CDR2 reads SYGVQD (reference sequence). The CDR3 loop spans 14 amino acids. V was shortened by 0 bases and J by 8 bases, with 11 bases between the two germline ends. The CDR3 is CASSESTSIKPQHF. CDR3 DNA: TGCGCCAGCAGTGAGTCGACATCGATCAAGCCCCAGCATTTT.

This clone has a single count. The V gene is TRBV30, the J gene TRBJ2-1; TRBD1 matches at 11 bases. Trimming at V came to 3 bases and at J to 7 bases, leaving 14 bases not matched to a gene. The CDR3 runs 17 residues. Per the germline V gene, CDR1 is GTSNPN and CDR2 is SVGIG (reference sequence). CDR3 DNA sequence: TGTGCCTGGAGGCGGACAGGGGGCGTAGGGGGGCAGAATGAGCAGTTCTTC. Amino acids: CAWRRTGGVGGQNEQFF.

This sequence joins TRBV4-3 and TRBJ1-4, with 7 positions matching TRBD1. The germline V gene has CDR1 LGHNA and CDR2 YSLEER. The CDR3 contains 14 residues. V gave up 0 bases and J gave up 7 bases; unmatched junction bases: 2. CDR3 loop: CASSQERGREKLFF. CDR3 coding DNA: TGCGCCAGCAGCCAAGAGAGGGGGCGTGAAAAACTGTTTTTT.

This rearrangement joins TRBV3-1 (or the pseudogene TRBV3-2) to TRBJ2-5; D is unresolved. Germline V CDR1 and CDR2: LGHDT, YNNKEL (reference sequence). V lost 0 bases, J lost 7 bases, and 12 bases lay in between. This CDR3 is built from 14 residues. The DNA of the CDR3 is TGTGCCAGCAGCCAAGATCCTTTTGTGAGGACCCAGTACTTC. Its translation: CASSQDPFVRTQYF.

This clone was observed a few times. The chain employs TRBV5-1 and TRBJ2-2; TRBD2 matches 11 bases. Germline V gene data show CDR1 as SGHRS and CDR2 as YFSETQ. Trimming removed 0 bases from V and 4 bases from J; junction bases left unmatched: 8. The CDR3 covers 18 residues. The CDR3: CASSLAVTSGIRTGELFF. The CDR3 nucleotides are TGCGCCAGCAGCTTGGCCGTGACTAGCGGGATTCGCACCGGGGAGCTGTTTTTT. Full variable domain (remainder filled in from reference TRBV5-1 and TRBJ2-2): KAGVTQTPRYLIKTRGQQVTLSCSPISGHRSVSWYQQTPGQGLQFLFEYFSETQRNKGNFPGRFSGRQFSNSRSEMNVSTLELGDSALYLCASSLAVTSGIRTGELFFGEGSRLTVL.

The chain uses TRBV10-3 and TRBJ1-6; a possible D gene is TRBD1 (6 bases). The germline V gene encodes CDR1 ENHRY and CDR2 SYGVKD. Between the trimmed V and J ends, which lost 4 bases and 6 bases, there was a span of 13 bases. This CDR3 has 15 amino acids. CDR3 bases: TGTGCCATCAGTGGAGGGGGGGAGTCTAATTCACCCCTCCACTTT. Translated, it gives CAISGGGESNSPLHF.

The rearrangement joins TRBV18 to TRBJ1-2; maybe TRBD1 (5 bases). The CDR3 sequence is 17 residues long. Germline-derived CDR1 and CDR2 are KGHSH and LQKENI. The V end was cut by 0 bases, the J end by 7 bases, with 21 bases between. CDR3 DNA sequence: TGTGCCAGCTCACCACCCTCTCTCGTGAAAGGGGCGGTTGGCTACACCTTC. This sequence encodes CASSPPSLVKGAVGYTF.

This clone has at least ten counts. This chain joins TRBV27 and TRBJ2-7, with 10 nucleotides matching TRBD1. Germline trimming cut 6 bases from V and 3 bases from J; bases unmatched to any gene: 8. CDR1 and CDR2 from the germline V gene are MNHEY and SMNVEV (reference sequence). The CDR3 has 15 residues. This chain's CDR3 is CASRRDRGGNYEQYF. The CDR3 bases are TGTGCCAGCAGAAGGGACAGGGGAGGGAACTACGAGCAGTACTTC.

The J gene is TRBJ2-7, the V gene TRBV3-1 (or the pseudogene TRBV3-2); 7 positions agree with TRBD2. In germline, CDR1 is LGHDT, CDR2 YNNKEL (reference sequence). V was pared by 0 bases and J by 5 bases, with 7 bases of the junction left unmatched. CDR3 length: 15 residues. As DNA, the CDR3 is TGTGCCAGCAGCCAAGATTGGACTAGGGCCCACGAGCAGTACTTC. Protein: CASSQDWTRAHEQYF.

The CDR3: CASSQFSQNYGYTF. The CDR3 DNA sequence: TGTGCCAGCAGCCAGTTTTCCCAAAACTATGGCTACACCTTC. The gene calls are TRBV6-5 and TRBJ1-2, with D uncertain. Germline loops: CDR1 MNHEY, CDR2 SVGAGI. The CDR3 loop spans 14 amino acids. Trimming shortened V by 6 bases and J by 2 bases, and 13 bases separated the two germline ends.

V and J are TRBV29-1 and TRBJ1-1; 9 nucleotides line up with TRBD1. CDR1 and CDR2 from the germline V gene are SQVTM and ANQGSEA. The CDR3 totals 14 residues. V lost 6 bases to trimming and J lost 3 bases; unmatched junction nucleotides: 8. CDR3 protein: CSVFTGGAYTEAFF. Written as DNA, the CDR3 is TGCAGCGTGTTTACAGGGGGCGCGTACACTGAAGCTTTCTTT.

The chain carries TRBV27 and TRBJ2-4; 7 bases align to TRBD1. Germline values: CDR1 MNHEY, CDR2 SMNVEV (reference sequence). This CDR3 is 16 amino acids long. The V and J ends lost 5 bases and 0 bases, in that order; junction bases with no gene match: 7. The DNA for the CDR3 is TGTGCCAGCAGTCCACCGGGACAGATAGCCAAAAACATTCAGTACTTC. Its protein product is CASSPPGQIAKNIQYF.

The chain links TRBV11-2 to TRBJ2-7; no firm D call. The V and J ends lost 2 bases and 7 bases respectively, with 12 bases between them. The germline V gene has CDR1 SGHAT and CDR2 FQNNGV. The CDR3 is made up of 13 amino acids. The CDR3 region is CASSLNSFREQYF. The DNA for the CDR3 is TGTGCCAGCAGCTTAAACAGCTTTCGGGAGCAGTACTTC.

CDR3 coding DNA: TGTGCCAGCAGCCAAGATTCGGCGGGGGGACGCACAGATACGCAGTATTTT. This sequence encodes CASSQDSAGGRTDTQYF. The J gene is TRBJ2-3, the V gene TRBV4-2, with 8 bases lining up with TRBD2. Trimming at V came to 0 bases and at J to 1 base, leaving 6 bases not matched to a gene. The germline V gene has CDR1 LGHNA and CDR2 YNFKEQ. This CDR3 spans 17 amino acids.

CDR3 in DNA: TGTGCCAGCGGACGCGGGGGGGCTAGCACAGATACGCAGTATTTT. Translation: CASGRGGASTDTQYF. V usage is TRBV11-3 and J usage is TRBJ2-3; 9 bases line up with TRBD2. This CDR3 is built from 15 residues. Germline CDR1 SGHNT, CDR2 YENEEA. V shed 8 bases and J 0 bases; nucleotides not matched to a gene: 6.

The CDR3 sequence is CASSLRGLTTDTQYF. DNA of the CDR3: TGTGCCAGCAGCCTTCGAGGACTCACCACAGATACGCAGTATTTT. This sequence joins TRBV7-3 and TRBJ2-3, with D possibly matching TRBD2 (5 bases). Germline lookup yields CDR1 SGHTA and CDR2 FQGTGA. The CDR3 loop spans 15 amino acids. V shed 5 bases and J shed 2 bases, with 14 bases lying between them.

The rearrangement uses TRBV24-1 and TRBJ1-5; a weak D match, TRBD1 (6 bases). Germline CDR1 and CDR2: KGHDR and SFDVKD. The germline V and J ends were trimmed by 9 bases and 0 bases, with 20 bases remaining between them. The CDR3 consists of 17 residues. DNA of the CDR3: TGTGCCACCCTGGATGTGTGGGACAACAATAGCAATCAGCCCCAGCATTTT. Translating gives CATLDVWDNNSNQPQHF.

This clone appeared a single time. This chain joins TRBV5-4 and TRBJ1-2, with D hard to call. The V end was cut by 0 bases, the J end by 3 bases, with 9 bases between. Germline CDR1 and CDR2: SGHNT and YYREEE (reference sequence). The CDR3 spans 14 residues. The CDR3 nucleotides are TGTGCCAGCAGCTTGGACAGCCTCTACTATGGCTACACCTTC. This sequence encodes CASSLDSLYYGYTF.

This clone was recorded only once. The chain uses TRBV7-3 and TRBJ2-1; maybe TRBD1 (6 bases). The CDR3 contains 16 residues. CDR1 is SGHTA, CDR2 FQGTGA, per germline. V was trimmed by 4 bases and J by 8 bases, leaving 21 bases between them. CDR3 in amino acids: CASSSQPGPGVYEQFF. For the CDR3, the DNA is TGTGCCAGCAGCTCTCAACCGGGACCAGGGGTATATGAGCAGTTCTTC.

The chain uses TRBV15 and TRBJ2-7; D may be TRBD2 (6 bases). The CDR3 covers 14 residues. The V gene lost 3 bases and the J gene lost 6 bases, with 15 bases spanning the gap. Germline-derived CDR1 and CDR2 are LNHNV and YYDKDF (reference sequence). CDR3 DNA: TGTGCCACCAGCAGCCTCAAGCGGAGGGGCGAGCAGTACTTC. Residues: CATSSLKRRGEQYF. The variable domain in full, with the rest retrieved from reference TRBV15 and TRBJ2-7, is DAMVIQNPRYQVTQFGKPVTLSCSQTLNHNVMYWYQQKSSQAPKLLFHYYDKDFNNEADTPDNFQSRRPNTSFCFLDIRSPGLGDTAMYLCATSSLKRRGEQYFGPGTRLTVT.

This chain joins TRBV7-8 and TRBJ2-7, with 11 bases fitting TRBD2. Germline V gives CDR1 SGHVS, CDR2 FQNEAQ. Germline trimming cut 2 bases from V and 2 bases from J; bases unmatched to any gene: 2. CDR3 size: 15 residues. DNA for the CDR3: TGTGCCAGCAGCTTATTAGCGGGAGGGCCCTACGAGCAGTACTTC. Translating gives CASSLLAGGPYEQYF.

The CDR3 here is CASSRSGIETQYF. Written as DNA, the CDR3 is TGTGCCAGCAGCAGGTCGGGGATAGAGACCCAGTACTTC. The chain links TRBV6-5 to TRBJ2-5; perhaps TRBD2 as D (5 bases). Germline CDR1 MNHEY, CDR2 SVGAGI. V was shortened by 6 bases and J by 4 bases, with 12 bases between the two germline ends. The CDR3 consists of 13 residues.

This clone was seen just once. The rearrangement uses TRBV7-3 and TRBJ1-2; D unclear. Trimming left V 5 bases short and J 2 bases short, with 12 bases between. The germline gives CDR1 SGHTA, CDR2 FQGTGA. CDR3 length: 14 amino acids. CDR3 protein: CASSPEGGNYGYTF. CDR3 DNA: TGTGCCAGCAGCCCAGAGGGCGGGAACTATGGCTACACCTTC.

With respect to this clone: The same CDR3 is also encoded by other DNA sequences in this sample. The chain employs TRBV5-1 and TRBJ1-1; D remains unclear. The CDR3 covers 14 residues. CDR1 and CDR2 (germline): SGHRS, YFSETQ. V dropped 1 base and J dropped 0 bases, with 7 bases sitting between them. The CDR3 region is CASSLRGMNTEAFF. DNA of the CDR3: TGCGCCAGCAGCTTGAGAGGGATGAACACTGAAGCTTTCTTT.

This chain joins TRBV13 and TRBJ2-7; 8 bases align to TRBD2. Germline-derived CDR1 and CDR2 are PRHDT and FYEKMQ (reference sequence). CDR3 length: 16 residues. With 2 bases clipped from V and 7 bases from J, the junction kept 13 bases outside the gene matches. Here the CDR3 reads CASSLIAYRGGGEQYF. The CDR3 DNA follows: TGTGCCAGCAGCTTAATCGCCTACCGGGGCGGGGGGGAGCAGTACTTC.

The chain is built from TRBV28 and TRBJ1-2; D may be TRBD1 (6 bases). The CDR3 consists of 14 residues. Looked up from germline, CDR1 is MDHEN and CDR2 is SYDVKM. The V end was cut by 5 bases, the J end by 6 bases, with 16 bases between. The CDR3 region has the DNA TGTGCCAGCAGTCCCCCCCTCAGGGGTGATGGCTACACCTTC. Its translation is CASSPPLRGDGYTF.

The chain combines TRBV9 with TRBJ2-7; 8 nucleotides agree with TRBD1. The V segment lost 0 bases and the J segment 2 bases; nucleotides outside the gene matches: 4. This CDR3 is 15 amino acids long. Germline V CDR1 and CDR2: SGDLS, YYNGEE. CDR3 sequence reads: CASSVGTGGTYEQYF. The CDR3 DNA follows: TGTGCCAGCAGCGTAGGCACAGGGGGTACCTACGAGCAGTACTTC.

The chain combines TRBV27 with TRBJ1-5, with 8 bases that match TRBD1. Per germline, CDR1 MNHEY and CDR2 SMNVEV (reference sequence). V lost 3 bases to trimming and J lost 7 bases; unmatched junction nucleotides: 8. This CDR3 has 15 residues. The CDR3 nucleotides are TGTGCCAGCAGTTTCGGACAGGGAATGGAACAGCCCCAGCATTTT. Amino acid sequence: CASSFGQGMEQPQHF.